This TCR beta chain was captured in a study of T cell responses to AZD1222 COVID-19 vaccine. Using immunoSEQ multiplex PCR, the repertoire was profiled, and TCRdb retains in-frame clones only, with some absent. The sample carries 25,000 to 30,000 clones, around 90% recorded once. Deletions cut 6 bases from V and 0 bases from J, with 11 bases between. The CDR3 extends over 14 amino acids. The germline V gene encodes CDR1 LGHNT and CDR2 FRNRAP. This clone was counted once. Sequencing used peripheral blood, obtained on day 0 of AZD1222 vaccination. This receptor was identified in an adult in good health. The chain employs TRBV12-5 and TRBJ1-1; D gene unclear. CDR3 in amino acids: CASGFWTVNTEAFF. DNA of the CDR3: TGTGCTAGTGGATTCTGGACTGTGAACACTGAAGCTTTCTTT.